Given below is one T cell receptor beta chain in context. Sequenced by immunoSEQ multiplex PCR; TCRdb stores in-frame clones only, minus some. The data hold tens of thousands of clones, with around nine tenths observed a single time. The source of the sample is a study of blood T cell repertoires in COVID-19. The sample consisted of peripheral blood. The receptor's source is a woman in her fifties or sixties with COVID-19, enrolled during active disease.

CDR3 residues: CSASFGWVAGGRNEQFF. DNA for the CDR3: TGCAGTGCTAGTTTCGGCTGGGTAGCGGGAGGGCGCAATGAGCAGTTCTTC. The chain joins TRBV20-1 to TRBJ2-1; 11 bases map to TRBD2. Germline V gives CDR1 DFQATT, CDR2 SNEGSKA (reference sequence). Trimming cost V 3 bases and J 6 bases; bases outside gene matches: 13. The CDR3 totals 17 residues.